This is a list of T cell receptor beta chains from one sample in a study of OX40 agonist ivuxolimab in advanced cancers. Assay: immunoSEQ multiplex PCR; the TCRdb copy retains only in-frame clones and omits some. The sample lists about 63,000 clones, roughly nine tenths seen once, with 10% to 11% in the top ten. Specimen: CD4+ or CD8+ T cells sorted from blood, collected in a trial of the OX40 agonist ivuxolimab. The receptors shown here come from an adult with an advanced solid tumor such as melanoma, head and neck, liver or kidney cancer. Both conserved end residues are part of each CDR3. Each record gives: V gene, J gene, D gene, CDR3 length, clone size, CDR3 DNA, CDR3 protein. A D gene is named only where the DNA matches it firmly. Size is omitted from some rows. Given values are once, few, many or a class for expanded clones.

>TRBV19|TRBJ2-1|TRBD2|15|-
TGTGCCAGTAGTACAGGAAGGACTAGCGTTCCACAGCAGTTCTTC
CASSTGRTSVPQQFF
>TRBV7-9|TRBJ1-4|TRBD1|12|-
TGTGCCAGCAGCGTGGACAGGGTTAAACTGTTTTTT
CASSVDRVKLFF
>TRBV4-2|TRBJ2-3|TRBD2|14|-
TGTGCCAGCAAGACTAGCGGGAGGGCAGATACGCAGTATTTT
CASKTSGRADTQYF
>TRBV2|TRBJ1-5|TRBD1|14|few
TGTGCCAGCACCCAGACAGGGTTGGGACAGCCCCAGCATTTT
CASTQTGLGQPQHF
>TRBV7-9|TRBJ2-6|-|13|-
TGTGCCAGCAGCCTCCTGCGGGCCAACGTCCTGACTTTC
CASSLLRANVLTF
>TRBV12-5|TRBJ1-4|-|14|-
TGTGCACGGACCGTGGGGGGGACGGATGAAAAACTGTTTTTT
CARTVGGTDEKLFF
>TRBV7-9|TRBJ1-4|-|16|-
TGTGCCAGCAGCTTATTATGGGTCCCAACTAATGAAAAACTGTTTTTT
CASSLLWVPTNEKLFF
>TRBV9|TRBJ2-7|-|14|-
TGTGCCAGCAGCGTAGTAGCGACCTCCTACGAGCAGTACTTC
CASSVVATSYEQYF
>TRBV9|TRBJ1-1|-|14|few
TGTGCCAGCAGCGCAGGGGCCTTGAACACTGAAGCTTTCTTT
CASSAGALNTEAFF
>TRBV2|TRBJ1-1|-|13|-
TGTGCCAGCAGAACAGGGTTGAACACTGAAGCTTTCTTT
CASRTGLNTEAFF
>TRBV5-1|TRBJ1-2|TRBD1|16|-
TGCGCCAGCAGCCCCGCCACGGGACAGACCCTCTATGGCTACACCTTC
CASSPATGQTLYGYTF
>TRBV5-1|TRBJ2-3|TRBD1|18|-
TGCGCCAGCAGCTTGGCCTCCCCGGGACAGGGGGCCGGGGATACGCAGTATTTT
CASSLASPGQGAGDTQYF
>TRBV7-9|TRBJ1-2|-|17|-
TGTGCCAGCAGCCCTACGAATACAGGGACAAGGAACTATGGCTACACCTTC
CASSPTNTGTRNYGYTF
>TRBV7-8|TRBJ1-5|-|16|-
TGTGCCAGCAGCTTACAGGGCAACCCTAGCAATCAGCCCCAGCATTTT
CASSLQGNPSNQPQHF
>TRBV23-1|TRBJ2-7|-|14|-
TGCGCCAGCAGTCAATGTCGACAGCGCTACGAGCAGTACTTC
CASSQCRQRYEQYF
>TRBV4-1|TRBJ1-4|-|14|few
TGCGCCAGCAGCCAAGCCCCGAGCCGGGAAAAACTGTTTTTT
CASSQAPSREKLFF
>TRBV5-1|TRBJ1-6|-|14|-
TGCGCCAGCAGCACTACAGGGACTCATTCACCCCTCCACTTT
CASSTTGTHSPLHF
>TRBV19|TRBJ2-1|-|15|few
TGTGCCAGTAGTGCCGACCTGAGCTCCTACAATGAGCAGTTCTTC
CASSADLSSYNEQFF
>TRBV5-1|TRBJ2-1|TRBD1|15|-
TGCGCCAGCAGCTTGGGGGACAGGGTGGGCAATGAGCAGTTCTTC
CASSLGDRVGNEQFF
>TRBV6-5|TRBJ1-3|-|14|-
TGTGCCAGCAGTTACGGGAGGTCTGGAAACACCATATATTTT
CASSYGRSGNTIYF
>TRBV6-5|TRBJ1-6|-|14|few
TGTGCCAGCAGTTACAGGGGGGTTAATTCACCCCTCCACTTT
CASSYRGVNSPLHF
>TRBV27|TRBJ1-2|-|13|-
TGTGCCAGCAGTCCTACGAGGTTCTATGGCTACACCTTC
CASSPTRFYGYTF
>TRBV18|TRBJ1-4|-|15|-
TGTGCCAGCTCACCCACCGGGACAACTAATGAAAAACTGTTTTTT
CASSPTGTTNEKLFF
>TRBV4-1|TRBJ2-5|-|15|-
TGCGCCAGCAGCCCGCTCGGCCTTTGGGGAGAGACCCAGTACTTC
CASSPLGLWGETQYF
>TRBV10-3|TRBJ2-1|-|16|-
TGTGCCATCAGTGACTCAGGGGGGAGATCCTACAATGAGCAGTTCTTC
CAISDSGGRSYNEQFF
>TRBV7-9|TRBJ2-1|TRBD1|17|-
TGTGCCAGCAAAACCCTCAGGGGGCAGAAACCGTACAATGAGCAGTTCTTC
CASKTLRGQKPYNEQFF
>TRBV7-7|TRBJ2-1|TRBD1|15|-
TGTGCTAGCAGTCGCTGGACAGGGGACTACAATGAGCAGTTCTTC
CASSRWTGDYNEQFF
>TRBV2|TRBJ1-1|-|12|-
TGTGCCAGCAGTGAAGTCGCTTCACGGGCTTTCTTT
CASSEVASRAFF
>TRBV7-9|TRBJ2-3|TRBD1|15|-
TGTGCCAGCAGCCCTTCAAGGGGGCAGGCAGATACGCAGTATTTT
CASSPSRGQADTQYF
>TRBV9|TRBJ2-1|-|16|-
TGTGCCAGCAGCGTGGGACTCTCCCGCTCCTACAATGAGCAGTTCTTC
CASSVGLSRSYNEQFF
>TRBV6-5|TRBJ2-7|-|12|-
TGTGCCAGCAGAACGGGCGTCTACGAGCAGTACTTC
CASRTGVYEQYF
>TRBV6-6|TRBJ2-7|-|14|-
TGTGCCAGCAGTTACTCGACAGTTTCGGGTGAGCAGTACTTC
CASSYSTVSGEQYF
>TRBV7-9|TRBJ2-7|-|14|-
TGTGCCAGCAGCTTAGTCACAGCCACCTACGAGCAGTACTTC
CASSLVTATYEQYF
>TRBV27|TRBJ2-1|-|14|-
TGTGCCAGCAGCCCCCAAGGATTCTACAATGAGCAGTTCTTC
CASSPQGFYNEQFF
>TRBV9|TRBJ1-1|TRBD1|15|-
TGTGCCAGCAGCGAGGACAGGGAAGAAAACACTGAAGCTTTCTTT
CASSEDREENTEAFF
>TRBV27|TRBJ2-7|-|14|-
TGTGCCAGCAGCCCAACCCGACTAGGTCACGAGCAGTACTTC
CASSPTRLGHEQYF
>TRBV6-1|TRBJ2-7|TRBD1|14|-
TGTGCCAGCAGCCTGACAGGGCCCCCTCACGAGCAGTACTTC
CASSLTGPPHEQYF
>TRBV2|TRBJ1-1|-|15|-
TGTGCCAGCAGTGGAATCAGGGGACGAAACACTGAAGCTTTCTTT
CASSGIRGRNTEAFF
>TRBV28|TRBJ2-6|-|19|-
TGTGCCAGCAGTTTATTACTACAGGCCTCCCACTCTGGGGCCAACGTCCTGACTTTC
CASSLLLQASHSGANVLTF
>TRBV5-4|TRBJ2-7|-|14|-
TGTGCCAGCAGCTTGGGACTAGAGCCCAACGAGCAGTACTTC
CASSLGLEPNEQYF
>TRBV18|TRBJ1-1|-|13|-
TGTGCCAGCTCACCAGAGGGGGGGACTGAAGCTTTCTTT
CASSPEGGTEAFF
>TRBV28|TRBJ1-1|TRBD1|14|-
TGTGCCAGCAGTTTAGGGACAGGGGGATCTGAAGCTTTCTTT
CASSLGTGGSEAFF
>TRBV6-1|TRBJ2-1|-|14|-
TGTGCCAGCAGTGAATCAGGCAGCCACAATGAGCAGTTCTTC
CASSESGSHNEQFF
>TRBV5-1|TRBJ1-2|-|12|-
TGCGCCAGCAGCTTGGATTCTTGGAGCTACACCTTC
CASSLDSWSYTF
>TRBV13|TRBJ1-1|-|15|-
TGTGCCAGCAGCTACACAGTCTCTATGAACACTGAAGCTTTCTTT
CASSYTVSMNTEAFF
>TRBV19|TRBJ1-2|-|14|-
TGTGCCAGTAGTGTTGAGGGGATTCCCTATGGCTACACCTTC
CASSVEGIPYGYTF
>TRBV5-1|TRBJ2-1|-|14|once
TGCGCCAGCAGCTTGGCGTGGGAGGGACAGGAGCAGTTCTTC
CASSLAWEGQEQFF
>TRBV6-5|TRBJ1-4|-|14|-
TGTGCCAGCAGTTATGGGCCAAAAGGGGAAAAACTGTTTTTT
CASSYGPKGEKLFF
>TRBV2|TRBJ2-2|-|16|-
TGTGCCAGCAGTGAACGGGGGGCCTCTTATGCCGGGGAGCTGTTTTTT
CASSERGASYAGELFF
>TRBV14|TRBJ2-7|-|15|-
TGTGCCAGCAGCCAAGTTTCCAGGGCCCGCTACGAGCAGTACTTC
CASSQVSRARYEQYF
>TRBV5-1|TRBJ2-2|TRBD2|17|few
TGCGCCAGCAGCTTGGAGATTAGCGGGAGGAACACCGGGGAGCTGTTTTTT
CASSLEISGRNTGELFF
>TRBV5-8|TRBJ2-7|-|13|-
TGTGCCAGCAGCTCCGAACTACTCCTGGAGCAGTACTTC
CASSSELLLEQYF
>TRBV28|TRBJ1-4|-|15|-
TGTGCCAGCAGTTTACAGGGTGCAACTAATGAAAAACTGTTTTTT
CASSLQGATNEKLFF
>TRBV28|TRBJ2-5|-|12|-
TGTGCCAGCAGTTCTGGCAGAGAGACCCAGTACTTC
CASSSGRETQYF
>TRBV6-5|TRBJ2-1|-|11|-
TGTGCCAGCTCGCGCCCTGGGGAGCAGTTCTTC
CASSRPGEQFF
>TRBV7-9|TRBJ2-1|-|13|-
TGTGCCAGCAGCTTGAGTGGGTACAATGAGCAGTTCTTC
CASSLSGYNEQFF
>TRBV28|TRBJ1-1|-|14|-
TGTGCCAGCAGTTTATGGGGACGGAACACTGAAGCTTTCTTT
CASSLWGRNTEAFF